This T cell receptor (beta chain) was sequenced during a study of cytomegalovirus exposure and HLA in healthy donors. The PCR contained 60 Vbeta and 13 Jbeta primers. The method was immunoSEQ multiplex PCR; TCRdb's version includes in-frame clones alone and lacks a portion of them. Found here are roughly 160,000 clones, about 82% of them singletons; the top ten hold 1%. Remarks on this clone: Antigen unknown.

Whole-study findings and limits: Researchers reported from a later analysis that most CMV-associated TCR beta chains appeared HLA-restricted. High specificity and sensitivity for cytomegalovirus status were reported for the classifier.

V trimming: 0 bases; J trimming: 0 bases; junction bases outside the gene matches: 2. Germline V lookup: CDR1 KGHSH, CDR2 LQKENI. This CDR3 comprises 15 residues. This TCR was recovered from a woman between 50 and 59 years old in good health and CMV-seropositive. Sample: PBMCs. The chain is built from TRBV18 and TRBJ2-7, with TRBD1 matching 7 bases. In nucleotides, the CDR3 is TGTGCCAGCTCACCACCGGGACAGAGCTCCTACGAGCAGTACTTC. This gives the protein CASSPPGQSSYEQYF.